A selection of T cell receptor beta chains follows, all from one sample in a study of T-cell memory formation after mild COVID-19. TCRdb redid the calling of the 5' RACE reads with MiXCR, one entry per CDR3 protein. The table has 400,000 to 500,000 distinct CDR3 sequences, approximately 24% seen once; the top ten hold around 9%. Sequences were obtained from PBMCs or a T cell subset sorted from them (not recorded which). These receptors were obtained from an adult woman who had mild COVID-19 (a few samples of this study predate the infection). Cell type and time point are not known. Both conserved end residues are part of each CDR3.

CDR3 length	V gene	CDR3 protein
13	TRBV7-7	CASSLWEGYEQYF
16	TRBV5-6	CASSSYRTGYTDTQYF
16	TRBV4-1	CASSQDTASYNSPLHF
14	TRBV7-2	CASTRSGANYGYTF
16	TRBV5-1	CASSSVGTGGKDTQYF
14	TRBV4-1	CASSPAIGSYEQYF
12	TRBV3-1	CASSQDESKRYF
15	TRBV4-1	CASSQEARVLDEQYF
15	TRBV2	CASSARQGDSYEQYF
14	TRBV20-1	CSARPQDGTYEQYF
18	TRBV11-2	CASSFRIDPMWQADGYTF
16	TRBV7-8	CASSLARAWLEETQYF
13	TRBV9	CASSIPGYNEQFF
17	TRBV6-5	CASSGGPGGSGANVLTF
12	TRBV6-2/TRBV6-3	CASSYLNYGYTF
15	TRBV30	CAWSSRAGQNQPQHF
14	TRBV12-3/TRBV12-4	CASSPHGGSDTQYF
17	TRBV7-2	CASSLDPRTGFSYEQYF
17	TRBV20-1	CSASGGDSTSRTDTQYF
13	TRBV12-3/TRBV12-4	CASSLTSRETQYF
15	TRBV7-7	CASSPRGPADSPLHF
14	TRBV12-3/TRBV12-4	CASAPGGSTYEQYF
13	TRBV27	CASSLSGLETQYF
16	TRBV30	CAWMGDGFLNTGELFF
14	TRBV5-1	CASSGDAGPYEQYF
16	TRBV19	CASSIQVRGQENEAFF
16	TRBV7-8	CASSPRSGEGRAEAFF
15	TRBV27	CASSLSPTDYNEQFF
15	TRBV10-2	CASSDTLAGGDTQYF
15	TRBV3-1	CASGASGGSYNEQFF
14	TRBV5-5	CASSLQGRNNEQFF
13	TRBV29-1	CSVGGGRDQPQHF
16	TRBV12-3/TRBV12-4	CASSLWTGANQETQYF
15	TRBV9	CASSVGLAGGGEQFF
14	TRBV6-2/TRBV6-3	CASSLPGGLQPQHF
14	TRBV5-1	CASSSGLAQETQYF
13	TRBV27	CASSPPGDNEQFF
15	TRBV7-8	CASRGAGGRTGELFF
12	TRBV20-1	CSARSQGSEQYF
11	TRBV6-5	CATFSNYGYTF
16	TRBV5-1	CASSLGGTSAHNEQFF
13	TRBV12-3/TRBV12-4	CASSLMLGSEAFF
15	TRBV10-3	CAISERTGSPNGYTF
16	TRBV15	CATSRAGTFNTGELFF
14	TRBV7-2	CASSLDTGAFEQYF
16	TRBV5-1	CASSFVIAGSPDTQYF
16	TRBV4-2	CASSRGQGQTDSPLHF
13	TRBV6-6	CASSPRPDGGYTF
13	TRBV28	CASSLVDGVEAFF
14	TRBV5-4	CASSLGMDSDTQYF
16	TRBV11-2	CASSLDGPGLAPEQFF
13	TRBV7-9	CAAGLAGAETQYF
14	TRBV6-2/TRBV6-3	CASSVLAEIYEQYF
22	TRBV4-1	CASSQVSFQDHTGPKRTTEAFF
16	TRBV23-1	CASSQPRCTDNQPQHF
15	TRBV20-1	CSARDLTSIFDIQYF
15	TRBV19	CASSTARRPAYEQYF
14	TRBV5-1	CASRPGTEQNIQYF
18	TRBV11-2	CASSTQYILAGGYNEQFF